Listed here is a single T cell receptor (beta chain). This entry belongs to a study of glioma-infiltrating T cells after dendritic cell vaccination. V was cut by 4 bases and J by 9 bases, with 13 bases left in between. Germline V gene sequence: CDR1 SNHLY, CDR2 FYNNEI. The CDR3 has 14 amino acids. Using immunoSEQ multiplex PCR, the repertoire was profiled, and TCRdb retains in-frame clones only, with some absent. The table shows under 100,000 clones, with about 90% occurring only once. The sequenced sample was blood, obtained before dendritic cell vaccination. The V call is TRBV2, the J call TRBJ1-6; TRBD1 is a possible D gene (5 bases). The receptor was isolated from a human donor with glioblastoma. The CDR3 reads CASSVETVGSPLHF. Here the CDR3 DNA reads TGTGCCAGCAGTGTGGAGACAGTCGGTTCACCCCTCCACTTT.